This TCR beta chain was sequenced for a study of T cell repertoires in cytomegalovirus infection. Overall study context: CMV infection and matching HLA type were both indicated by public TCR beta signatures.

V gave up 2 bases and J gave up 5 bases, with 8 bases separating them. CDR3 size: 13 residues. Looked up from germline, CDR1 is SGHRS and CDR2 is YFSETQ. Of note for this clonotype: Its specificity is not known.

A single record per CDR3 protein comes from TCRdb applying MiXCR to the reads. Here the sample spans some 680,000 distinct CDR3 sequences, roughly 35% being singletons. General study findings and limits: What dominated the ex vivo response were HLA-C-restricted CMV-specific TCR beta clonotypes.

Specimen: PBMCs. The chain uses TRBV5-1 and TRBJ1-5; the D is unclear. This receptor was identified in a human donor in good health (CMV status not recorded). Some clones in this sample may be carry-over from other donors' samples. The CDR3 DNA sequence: TGCGCCAGCAGCTTTGCCTGGGATCAGCCCCAGCATTTT. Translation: CASSFAWDQPQHF.